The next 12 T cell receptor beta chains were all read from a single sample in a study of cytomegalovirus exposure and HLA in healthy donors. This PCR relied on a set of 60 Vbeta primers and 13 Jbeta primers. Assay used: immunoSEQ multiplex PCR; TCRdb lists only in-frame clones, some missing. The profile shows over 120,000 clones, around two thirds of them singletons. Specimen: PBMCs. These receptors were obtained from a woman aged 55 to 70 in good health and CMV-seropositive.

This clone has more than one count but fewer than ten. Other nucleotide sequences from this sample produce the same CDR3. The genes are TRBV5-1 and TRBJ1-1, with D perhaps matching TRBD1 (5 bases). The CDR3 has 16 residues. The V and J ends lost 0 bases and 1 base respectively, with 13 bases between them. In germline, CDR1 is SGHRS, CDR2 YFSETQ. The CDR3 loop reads CASSLEGQGRNTEAFF. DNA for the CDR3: TGCGCCAGCAGCTTGGAGGGCCAGGGCCGGAACACTGAAGCTTTCTTT. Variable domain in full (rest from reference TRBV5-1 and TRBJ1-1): KAGVTQTPRYLIKTRGQQVTLSCSPISGHRSVSWYQQTPGQGLQFLFEYFSETQRNKGNFPGRFSGRQFSNSRSEMNVSTLELGDSALYLCASSLEGQGRNTEAFFGQGTRLTVV.

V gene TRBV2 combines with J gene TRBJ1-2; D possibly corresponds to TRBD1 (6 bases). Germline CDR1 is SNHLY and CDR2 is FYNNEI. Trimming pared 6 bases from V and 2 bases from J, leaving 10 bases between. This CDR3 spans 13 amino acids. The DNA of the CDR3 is TGTGCCAGCAGAAAGGACAGCAACTATGGCTACACCTTC. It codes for CASRKDSNYGYTF.

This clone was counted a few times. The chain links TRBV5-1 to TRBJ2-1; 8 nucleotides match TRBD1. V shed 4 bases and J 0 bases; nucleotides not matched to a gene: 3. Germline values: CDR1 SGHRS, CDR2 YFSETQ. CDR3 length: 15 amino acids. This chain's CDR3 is CASSPTGGSYNEQFF. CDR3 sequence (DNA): TGCGCCAGCAGCCCTACAGGGGGCTCCTACAATGAGCAGTTCTTC.

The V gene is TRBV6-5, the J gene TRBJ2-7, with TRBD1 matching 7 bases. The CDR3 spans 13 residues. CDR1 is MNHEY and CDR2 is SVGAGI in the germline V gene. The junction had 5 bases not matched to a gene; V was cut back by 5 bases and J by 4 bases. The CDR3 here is CASSVPGQYEQYF. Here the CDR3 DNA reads TGTGCCAGCAGTGTCCCGGGACAGTACGAGCAGTACTTC.

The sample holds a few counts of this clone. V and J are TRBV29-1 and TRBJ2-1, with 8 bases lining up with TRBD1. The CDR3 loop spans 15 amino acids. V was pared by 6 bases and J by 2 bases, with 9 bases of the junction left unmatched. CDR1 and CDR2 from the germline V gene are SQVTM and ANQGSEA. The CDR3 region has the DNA TGCAGCGTGCACAACCCAGGGGGCCCCTACAATGAGCAGTTCTTC. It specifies CSVHNPGGPYNEQFF.

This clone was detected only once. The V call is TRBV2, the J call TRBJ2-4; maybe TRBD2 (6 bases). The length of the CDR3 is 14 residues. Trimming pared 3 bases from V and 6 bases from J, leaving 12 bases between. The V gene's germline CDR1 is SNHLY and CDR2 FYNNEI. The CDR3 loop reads CASSDKGLVNIQYF. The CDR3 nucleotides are TGTGCCAGCAGTGACAAGGGACTTGTAAACATTCAGTACTTC.

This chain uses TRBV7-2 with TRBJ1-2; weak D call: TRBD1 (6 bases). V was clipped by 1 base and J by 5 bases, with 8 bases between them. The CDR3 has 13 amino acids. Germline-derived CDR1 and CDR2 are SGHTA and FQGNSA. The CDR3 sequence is CASSLEQGYGYTF. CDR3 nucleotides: TGTGCCAGCAGCTTAGAACAGGGATATGGCTACACCTTC.

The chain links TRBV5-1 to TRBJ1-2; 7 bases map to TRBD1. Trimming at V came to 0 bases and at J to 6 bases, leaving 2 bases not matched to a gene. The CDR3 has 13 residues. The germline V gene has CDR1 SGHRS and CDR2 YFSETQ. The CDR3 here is CASSLAQGDGYTF. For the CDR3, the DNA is TGCGCCAGCAGCTTGGCTCAGGGGGATGGCTACACCTTC.

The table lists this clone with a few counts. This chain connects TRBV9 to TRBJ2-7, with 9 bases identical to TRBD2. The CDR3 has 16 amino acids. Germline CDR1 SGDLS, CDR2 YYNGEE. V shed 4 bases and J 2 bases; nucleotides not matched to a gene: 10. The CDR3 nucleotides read TGTGCCAGCAGCCCAGGGGCTAGCGGGACCCCCTACGAGCAGTACTTC. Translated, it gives CASSPGASGTPYEQYF.

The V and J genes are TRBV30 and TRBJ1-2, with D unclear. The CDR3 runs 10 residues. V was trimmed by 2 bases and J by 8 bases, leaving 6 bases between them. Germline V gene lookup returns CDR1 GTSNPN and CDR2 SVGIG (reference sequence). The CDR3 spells CAWSPAGYTF. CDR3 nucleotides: TGTGCCTGGAGTCCTGCGGGCTACACCTTC. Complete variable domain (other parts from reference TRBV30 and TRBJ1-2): SQTIHQWPATLVQPVGSPLSLECTVEGTSNPNLYWYRQAAGRGLQLLFYSVGIGQISSEVPQNLSASRPQDRQFILSSKKLLLSDSGFYLCAWSPAGYTFGSGTRLTVV.

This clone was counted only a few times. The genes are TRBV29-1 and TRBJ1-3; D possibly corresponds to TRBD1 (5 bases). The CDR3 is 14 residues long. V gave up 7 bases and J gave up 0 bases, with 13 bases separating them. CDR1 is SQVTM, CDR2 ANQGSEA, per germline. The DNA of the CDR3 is TGCAGCGCCCGGGGGGGAAGCTCTGGAAACACCATATATTTT. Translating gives CSARGGSSGNTIYF.

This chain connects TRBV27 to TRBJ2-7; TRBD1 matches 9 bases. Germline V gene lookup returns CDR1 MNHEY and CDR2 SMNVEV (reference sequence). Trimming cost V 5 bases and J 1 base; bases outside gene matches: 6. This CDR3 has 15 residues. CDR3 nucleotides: TGTGCCAGCAGTGACCGGGACAGGGCGTCCTACGAGCAGTACTTC. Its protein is CASSDRDRASYEQYF.